What follows are 18 T cell receptor beta chains derived from one specimen sequenced in a study of post-analysis software for immune sequencing data. These receptors' antigens are unknown. Unique molecular identifiers had been added to the TCR beta cDNA libraries. TCRdb fed the PCR reads into MiXCR, producing one record per CDR3 protein. The sample holds 170,000 or so distinct CDR3 sequences, approximately 30% seen once. Overall study findings and caveats: The five TRBV segments detected at higher frequency in patients than in controls included TRBV5-6, TRBV5-1 and TRBV20-1.

Sequencing was carried out using blood. The receptors shown here come from a girl aged 5-17 years with multiple sclerosis.

This clonotype was picked up many times. The chain joins TRBV6-6 to TRBJ2-7, with D maybe TRBD1 (5 bases). This CDR3 contains 12 residues. The germline gives CDR1 MNHNY, CDR2 SVGAGI (reference sequence). Trimming shortened V by 5 bases and J by 5 bases, and 10 bases separated the two germline ends. The CDR3 nucleotides are TGTGCCAGCAGTAAGGGGATCGACGAGCAGTACTTC. Protein product: CASSKGIDEQYF.

This clonotype has only a few counts. Here the CDR3 reads CASSGQDRATNEKLFF. The DNA of the CDR3 is TGTGCCAGCAGTGGCCAAGACCGGGCAACTAATGAAAAACTGTTTTTT. This chain uses TRBV25-1 with TRBJ1-4; D unclear. The CDR3 contains 16 residues. V was pared by 4 bases and J by 0 bases, with 12 bases between. Germline CDR1 MGHDK, CDR2 SYGVNS.

This clonotype was detected many times. This sequence joins TRBV10-2 and TRBJ2-5; TRBD1 is a possible D gene (6 bases). Germline V gene lookup returns CDR1 WSHSY and CDR2 SAAADI. The germline V and J ends were trimmed by 5 bases and 2 bases, with 15 bases remaining between them. The CDR3 sequence is 15 residues long. The CDR3 loop is CASSLGQGRQETQYF. CDR3 in DNA: TGCGCCAGCAGTCTTGGGCAGGGGCGTCAAGAGACCCAGTACTTC.

The chain recombines TRBV29-1 with TRBJ1-1; no clear D. Germline values: CDR1 SQVTM, CDR2 ANQGSEA. The CDR3 is made up of 13 amino acids. V gave up 2 bases and J gave up 2 bases, with 9 bases separating them. The CDR3 DNA reads as TGCAGCGTTGAAAAAGTCCGTAACACTGAAGCTTTCTTT. Residues: CSVEKVRNTEAFF.

The genes are TRBV7-9 and TRBJ2-7; D gene uncertain. The CDR3 totals 19 residues. Germline V gene data show CDR1 as SEHNR and CDR2 as FQNEAQ (reference sequence). V lost 8 bases and J 7 bases, leaving 36 bases between the germline ends. CDR3 sequence (DNA): TGTGCCAGCCCTCCACTTCCCAGGTCCCGGCAGCCCACGGGTTTGGAGCAGTACTTC. This sequence encodes CASPPLPRSRQPTGLEQYF.

At least ten counts were recorded for this clonotype. The chain employs TRBV5-5 and TRBJ2-5; D perhaps matches TRBD1 (6 bases). The germline V gene encodes CDR1 SGHKS and CDR2 YYEKEE (reference sequence). Trimming shortened V by 4 bases and J by 4 bases, and 20 bases separated the two germline ends. This CDR3 region has 16 residues. The CDR3 bases are TGTGCCAGCAGCACTCGACCGAACAGGGATACAGAGACCCAGTACTTC. Its translation is CASSTRPNRDTETQYF. The full variable domain, rest sourced from reference TRBV5-5 and TRBJ2-5, is DAGVTQSPTHLIKTRGQQVTLRCSPISGHKSVSWYQQVLGQGPQFIFQYYEKEERGRGNFPDRFSARQFPNYSSELNVNALLLGDSALYLCASSTRPNRDTETQYFGPGTRLLVL.

This clonotype was seen many times. This chain connects TRBV12-3 or TRBV12-4 to TRBJ1-2, with D possibly matching TRBD1 (6 bases). Trimming cost V 0 bases and J 5 bases, with 13 bases left between them. CDR3 length: 15 amino acids. In nucleotides, the CDR3 is TGTGCCAGCAGTTTAGCGGAAGGGGGAGTTTATGGCTACACCTTC. Protein sequence: CASSLAEGGVYGYTF.

The chain uses TRBV3-1 and TRBJ2-1, with D possibly matching TRBD2 (6 bases). V lost 4 bases and J lost 2, with 18 bases in between. Germline CDR1 LGHDT, CDR2 YNNKEL (reference sequence). The CDR3 has 17 residues. Here the CDR3 DNA reads TGTGCCAGCAGCCCCCGATCCCGGGAGTCAGCCTACAATGAGCAGTTCTTC. Protein sequence: CASSPRSRESAYNEQFF.

This clonotype has a count of ten or more. The genes are TRBV7-8 and TRBJ2-7; TRBD2 matches at 8 bases. CDR1 is SGHVS, CDR2 FQNEAQ, per germline. V dropped 5 bases and J dropped 3; count of bases not matched to a gene: 3. The CDR3 extends over 13 amino acids. The CDR3: CASSRLALYEQYF. The CDR3 region has the DNA TGTGCCAGCAGCCGACTAGCGCTCTACGAGCAGTACTTC.

This clonotype was found a few times. This chain uses TRBV20-1 with TRBJ2-5, with 12 bases that match TRBD2. The CDR3 extends over 16 amino acids. Germline CDR1 is DFQATT and CDR2 is SNEGSKA (reference sequence). V shed 6 bases, J shed 11 bases, and the junction held 19 bases outside the gene matches. DNA of the CDR3: TGCAGTGCCACACCCCATTCGACTAGCGGGAGTAATGAGCAGTACTTC. This codes for CSATPHSTSGSNEQYF.

This clonotype was seen more than once but under ten times. The V gene is TRBV11-2, the J gene TRBJ2-1, with D uncertain. The V gene lost 5 bases and the J gene lost 4 bases, with 15 bases spanning the gap. The CDR3 covers 15 residues. In germline, CDR1 is SGHAT, CDR2 FQNNGV. Here the CDR3 DNA reads TGTGCCAGCAGCCCTCGACTGTATCTTTACAATGAGCAGTTCTTC. Its translation: CASSPRLYLYNEQFF.

As to this clonotype: A much larger clone differs by one base, so this may be a read error. CDR3 residues: CSTRTEPKETQYF. CDR3 bases: TGCAGCACCCGGACGGAACCTAAAGAGACCCAGTACTTC. The V gene is TRBV29-1, the J gene TRBJ2-5; no clear D gene. Trimming left V 8 bases short and J 3 bases short, with 16 bases between. Germline CDR1 is SQVTM and CDR2 is ANQGSEA. CDR3 length: 13 residues. The whole variable domain, filled in from reference TRBV29-1 and TRBJ2-5, reads SAVISQKPSRDICQRGTSLTIQCQVDSQVTMMFWYRQQPGQSLTLIATANQGSEATYESGFVIDKFPISRPNLTFSTLTVSNMSPEDSSIYLCSTRTEPKETQYFGPGTRLLVL.

CDR3 nucleotide sequence: TGCAGTGCTAGACGAACAGGGTCGGAGACCCAGTACTTC. Residues: CSARRTGSETQYF. The genes are TRBV20-1 and TRBJ2-5, with TRBD1 as a possible D gene (6 bases). This CDR3 has 13 amino acids. With 2 bases removed from V and 5 bases from J, the gap between germline ends came to 12 bases. Per germline, CDR1 DFQATT and CDR2 SNEGSKA (reference sequence).

With respect to this clonotype: A read error may explain this, as a much larger clone is one base away. J is TRBJ2-1 and V is TRBV29-1; D gene uncertain. Germline loops: CDR1 SQVTM, CDR2 ANQGSEA. The CDR3 has 14 residues. The chain's CDR3 is CSVEKGNFPNERFF. CDR3 DNA: TGCAGCGTTGAAAAAGGCAATTTTCCTAATGAGCGGTTCTTC.

This clonotype was observed at least ten times. An end of the junction does not agree with germline; a read error may underlie this. The J gene is TRBJ2-1, the V gene TRBV4-1, with D tentatively TRBD2 (5 bases). Germline CDR1 MGHRA, CDR2 YSYEKL. The CDR3 spans 15 residues. Written as DNA, the CDR3 is TGCGCCAGCGGCCAAGTCGGGGTCTCCTACAATGAGCAGTTCTTC. It encodes CASGQVGVSYNEQFF.

This sequence joins TRBV10-3 and TRBJ1-2; no reliable D call. CDR1 and CDR2 from the germline V gene are ENHRY and SYGVKD. The CDR3 contains 13 residues. Trimming cost V 3 bases and J 0 bases, with 5 bases left between them. The DNA of the CDR3 is TGTGCCATCAGTGAATCAGCTAACTATGGCTACACCTTC. As protein: CAISESANYGYTF.

The table lists this clonotype with a few counts. This rearrangement joins TRBV28 to TRBJ2-5; TRBD2 matches 9 bases. This CDR3 comprises 15 residues. Germline CDR1 and CDR2: MDHEN and SYDVKM. V lost 5 bases to trimming and J lost 4 bases; unmatched junction nucleotides: 8. The CDR3 here is CASSDLNSGRETQYF. The CDR3 DNA follows: TGTGCCAGCAGTGACTTAAATAGCGGGAGAGAGACCCAGTACTTC.

A word on this clonotype: This may come from a read error, since a much larger clone is one base off. The rearrangement links TRBV5-1 to TRBJ2-5; tentatively, D is TRBD1 or TRBD2 (5 bases each). The J call may be in error: the DNA end matches TRBJ2-7 better. The CDR3 has 14 amino acids. The germline V gene encodes CDR1 SGHRS and CDR2 YFSETQ. The CDR3: CASSLEVGGSEQYF. The CDR3 DNA sequence: TGCGCCAGCAGCTTGGAAGTTGGGGGATCCGAGCAGTACTTC.